These T cell receptor beta chains were read from a single sample in a study of T cells in localized non-small cell lung cancer. Clones were sequenced by immunoSEQ multiplex PCR, and TCRdb holds only the in-frame ones, with some missing. The sample holds about 2,000 clones, more than 20% seen once. Source: normal lung tissue next to the tumor, taken before any cancer treatment. The receptors come from an older male donor with stage II lung adenocarcinoma. Both conserved end residues are part of each CDR3.

j_call: TRBJ1-1
v_call: TRBV19
cdr3_length: 15
cdr3_aa: CASTPTGSGNTEAFF

j_call: TRBJ1-2
v_call: TRBV9
cdr3_length: 15
cdr3_aa: CASSVGGGSSYGYTF

j_call: TRBJ1-2
v_call: TRBV6-8
cdr3_length: 13
cdr3_aa: CASSGTGGYGYTF

j_call: TRBJ2-5
v_call: TRBV5-2
cdr3_length: 13
cdr3_aa: CASRLAAMETQYF

j_call: TRBJ2-5
v_call: TRBV11-3
cdr3_length: 16
cdr3_aa: CASSKASGTSKETQYF

j_call: TRBJ1-2
v_call: TRBV9
cdr3_length: 14
cdr3_aa: CASSVSGTDYGYTF

j_call: TRBJ2-1
v_call: TRBV9
cdr3_length: 17
cdr3_aa: CASSVEARARRYNEQFF

j_call: TRBJ2-1
v_call: TRBV6-8
cdr3_length: 13
cdr3_aa: CASSTLAGDPQFF

j_call: TRBJ2-7
v_call: TRBV19
cdr3_length: 15
cdr3_aa: CASSISPSGSYEQYF

j_call: TRBJ1-1
v_call: TRBV30
cdr3_length: 14
cdr3_aa: CAWSKRRQGPEAFF

j_call: TRBJ2-2
v_call: TRBV5-1
cdr3_length: 17
cdr3_aa: CASSLSHTRSNTGELFF

j_call: TRBJ1-2
v_call: TRBV6-1
cdr3_length: 15
cdr3_aa: CASSEVGRRNYGYTF

j_call: TRBJ2-1
v_call: TRBV6-8
cdr3_length: 17
cdr3_aa: CASSYSTSGGAENEQFF

j_call: TRBJ1-2
v_call: TRBV11-3
cdr3_length: 16
cdr3_aa: CASSLSYPRAVATYTF

j_call: TRBJ1-3
v_call: TRBV28
cdr3_length: 14
cdr3_aa: CASSLFGFPNTIYF

j_call: TRBJ1-5
v_call: TRBV18
cdr3_length: 15
cdr3_aa: CASSPPAGRNQPQHF

j_call: TRBJ2-7
v_call: TRBV18
cdr3_length: 14
cdr3_aa: CASSPRQGTYEQYF

j_call: TRBJ1-6
v_call: TRBV11-3
cdr3_length: 15
cdr3_aa: CASSFTGSGNSPLHF

j_call: TRBJ1-5
v_call: TRBV30
cdr3_length: 13
cdr3_aa: CAWSVGGGQPQHF

j_call: TRBJ1-2
v_call: TRBV11-3
cdr3_length: 15
cdr3_aa: CASSFSGTGGDGYTF

j_call: TRBJ2-2
v_call: TRBV11-3
cdr3_length: 17
cdr3_aa: CASSLPSFDTDTGELFF

j_call: TRBJ2-7
v_call: TRBV9
cdr3_length: 15
cdr3_aa: CASSEAASGRRWKYF

j_call: TRBJ2-6
v_call: TRBV5-1
cdr3_length: 15
cdr3_aa: CASSPGQPGANVLTF

j_call: TRBJ1-5
v_call: TRBV11-3
cdr3_length: 20
cdr3_aa: CASSLICVVPETASNQPQHF

j_call: TRBJ2-2
v_call: TRBV29-1
cdr3_length: 13
cdr3_aa: CSVVPGNTGELFF

j_call: TRBJ2-5
v_call: TRBV19
cdr3_length: 15
cdr3_aa: CASSRGGQVQETQYF

j_call: TRBJ1-1
v_call: TRBV14
cdr3_length: 15
cdr3_aa: CASSQSRGTNTEAFF

j_call: TRBJ1-1
v_call: TRBV6-8
cdr3_length: 14
cdr3_aa: CASSYTGRRAEAFF

j_call: TRBJ2-7
v_call: TRBV19
cdr3_length: 15
cdr3_aa: CASSIDPGRYYEQYF

j_call: TRBJ2-7
v_call: TRBV30
cdr3_length: 11
cdr3_aa: CAWRLGYEQYF

j_call: TRBJ1-6
v_call: TRBV4-1
cdr3_length: 16
cdr3_aa: CASSQPGQGLGSPLHF

j_call: TRBJ2-5
v_call: TRBV10-3
cdr3_length: 16
cdr3_aa: CAISESSRAQQETQYF

j_call: TRBJ1-3
v_call: TRBV30
cdr3_length: 14
cdr3_aa: CAWASGGPGNTIYF

j_call: TRBJ1-1
v_call: TRBV5-1
cdr3_length: 14
cdr3_aa: CASSQQGRNTEAFF

j_call: TRBJ2-3
v_call: TRBV9
cdr3_length: 15
cdr3_aa: CASSVVAVSTDTQYF

j_call: TRBJ1-1
v_call: TRBV11-3
cdr3_length: 14
cdr3_aa: CASSLGAGNTEAFF

j_call: TRBJ1-1
v_call: TRBV29-1
cdr3_length: 13
cdr3_aa: CSVPPEEGIEAFF

j_call: TRBJ1-2
v_call: TRBV28
cdr3_length: 14
cdr3_aa: CASRWTGAREGYTF

j_call: TRBJ2-1
v_call: TRBV28
cdr3_length: 13
cdr3_aa: CASSLADYNEQFF

j_call: TRBJ2-2
v_call: TRBV6-1
cdr3_length: 14
cdr3_aa: CASSEGAGTGELFF

j_call: TRBJ2-3
v_call: TRBV19
cdr3_length: 13
cdr3_aa: CASSLGVADTQYF

j_call: TRBJ1-1
v_call: TRBV28
cdr3_length: 15
cdr3_aa: CASSSPPGGSTEAFF

j_call: TRBJ1-5
v_call: TRBV10-3
cdr3_length: 13
cdr3_aa: CAISTGLGQPQHF

j_call: TRBJ1-5
v_call: TRBV6-8
cdr3_length: 15
cdr3_aa: CASSYSSNSNQPQHF

j_call: TRBJ1-1
v_call: TRBV19
cdr3_length: 12
cdr3_aa: CASRGLNTEAFF

j_call: TRBJ2-7
v_call: TRBV29-1
cdr3_length: 18
cdr3_aa: CSVVYSGSGRETAYEQYF

j_call: TRBJ2-7
v_call: TRBV11-3
cdr3_length: 15
cdr3_aa: CASSLVASGSYEQYF

j_call: TRBJ2-5
v_call: TRBV18
cdr3_length: 22
cdr3_aa: CASSPAMSPAYTGGGLQETQYF

j_call: TRBJ1-1
v_call: TRBV11-3
cdr3_length: 14
cdr3_aa: CASSLDAAYTEAFF

j_call: TRBJ2-1
v_call: TRBV11-3
cdr3_length: 15
cdr3_aa: CASSDRDRGVNEQFF

j_call: TRBJ1-3
v_call: TRBV12-5
cdr3_length: 18
cdr3_aa: CASGLVGPSPGARYTIYF